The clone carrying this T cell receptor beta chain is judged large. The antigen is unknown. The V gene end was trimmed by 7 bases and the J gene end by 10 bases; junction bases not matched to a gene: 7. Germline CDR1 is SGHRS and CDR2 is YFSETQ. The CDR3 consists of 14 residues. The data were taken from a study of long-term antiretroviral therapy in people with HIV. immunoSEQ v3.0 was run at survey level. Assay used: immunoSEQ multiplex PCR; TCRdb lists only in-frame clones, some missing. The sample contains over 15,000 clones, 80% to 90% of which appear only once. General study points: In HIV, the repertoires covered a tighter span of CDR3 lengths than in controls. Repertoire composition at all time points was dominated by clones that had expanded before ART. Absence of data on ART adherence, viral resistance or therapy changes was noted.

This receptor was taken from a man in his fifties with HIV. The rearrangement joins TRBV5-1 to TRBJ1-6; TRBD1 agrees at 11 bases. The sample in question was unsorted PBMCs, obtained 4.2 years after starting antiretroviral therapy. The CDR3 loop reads CASWGGQGASPLHF. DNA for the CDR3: TGCGCCAGCTGGGGAGGACAGGGGGCGTCACCCCTCCACTTT.